This T cell receptor beta chain is drawn from a study of shared clonotypes between healthy human individuals. A deep-level run was used for the assay. Profiled with immunoSEQ multiplex PCR; TCRdb holds only in-frame clones, not every one. The sample holds around 500,000 clones, more than 75% seen once. Each of the donors was a healthy adult who was HIV-negative and had not had a recent acute infection or vaccination. Donors were Caucasian adults residing in Nashville, Tennessee, USA. This CDR3 region has 16 residues. V dropped 1 base and J dropped 1 base, with 13 bases sitting between them. Germline V CDR1 and CDR2: LGHNA, YSLEER.

J is TRBJ1-1 and V is TRBV4-3; D is unclear. The sequenced sample consisted of PBMCs. The TCR originated in a woman between 40 and 50 years old in good health. Some clones in this sample may be carry-over from other donors' samples. The CDR3 nucleotides are TGCGCCAGCAGCCAAGTGAGGGCAAACCAGAACACTGAAGCTTTCTTT. Its protein is CASSQVRANQNTEAFF.